The 7 T cell receptor beta chains below all came from one sample that was sequenced in a study of blood T cell repertoires in COVID-19 (dated by TCRdb to the early 2020s). To prepare the library, the immunoSEQ multiplex PCR assay was applied. TCRdb mirrors the immuneACCESS table, restricted to in-frame sequences. Some clones are absent from its copies; in checked studies, under half trace to an unresolved V gene, and the reason for the others is unknown. The sample contains approximately 100,000 clones, more than 90% of them found a single time. The top ten hold 5.7% of the sample. The sequenced sample was peripheral blood. All receptors derive from an older man with acute or convalescent COVID-19.

The J gene is TRBJ2-6, the V gene TRBV11-2; D unclear. The V and J ends lost 2 bases and 0 bases respectively, with 5 bases between them. Germline-derived CDR1 and CDR2 are SGHAT and FQNNGV. The CDR3 consists of 15 residues. The CDR3 nucleotides read TGTGCCAGCAGCTTACCGGGCTCTGGGGCCAACGTCCTGACTTTC. It encodes CASSLPGSGANVLTF.

The chain's CDR3 is CASGQRHNSPLHF. The CDR3 nucleotides are TGTGCCAGCGGACAGCGTCATAATTCACCCCTCCACTTT. This chain connects TRBV27 to TRBJ1-6; maybe TRBD1 (6 bases). Trimming took off 8 bases at V and 5 bases at J, with 10 bases between the two ends. The V gene's germline CDR1 is MNHEY and CDR2 SMNVEV (reference sequence). The CDR3 loop spans 13 amino acids.

This clone was seen just once. The V and J genes are TRBV3-1 (or the pseudogene TRBV3-2) and TRBJ1-1; 7 bases map to TRBD1. Germline V gene sequence: CDR1 LGHDT, CDR2 YNNKEL (reference sequence). V dropped 4 bases and J dropped 4; count of bases not matched to a gene: 6. The CDR3 extends over 14 amino acids. For the CDR3, the DNA is TGTGCCAGCAGCCGCTATGACAGGGTCACTGAAGCTTTCTTT. Amino acids: CASSRYDRVTEAFF.

A few counts support this clone. This chain connects TRBV11-2 to TRBJ1-2; D is uncertain. The CDR3 is 13 amino acids. V was trimmed by 5 bases and J by 2 bases, leaving 9 bases between them. Germline V CDR1 and CDR2: SGHAT, FQNNGV. CDR3 sequence (DNA): TGTGCCAGCAGCCGAGACGGGAACTATGGCTACACCTTC. Its protein product is CASSRDGNYGYTF.

The chain employs TRBV10-3 and TRBJ2-7, with D possibly being TRBD2 (6 bases). Trimming took 3 bases from V and 3 from J, leaving 15 bases between them. There are 15 residues in the CDR3. Germline-derived CDR1 and CDR2 are ENHRY and SYGVKD. As DNA, the CDR3 is TGTGCCATCAGTGAAGCGGGTGGTTTATTCTACGAGCAGTACTTC. Its protein is CAISEAGGLFYEQYF.

The V call is TRBV20-1, the J call TRBJ1-2; D may be TRBD1 (5 bases). Germline CDR1 DFQATT, CDR2 SNEGSKA (reference sequence). V was trimmed by 7 bases and J by 4 bases, leaving 10 bases between them. The CDR3 has 11 amino acids. The CDR3 loop reads CSVQGSYGYTF. The DNA of the CDR3 is TGCAGTGTTCAGGGTTCCTATGGCTACACCTTC.

The V and J genes are TRBV2 and TRBJ2-5, with unresolved D. Trimming took 7 bases from V and 7 from J, leaving 13 bases between them. Germline V CDR1 and CDR2: SNHLY, FYNNEI. The CDR3 loop spans 12 amino acids. Written as DNA, the CDR3 is TGTGCCAGCACGGGTCAGTCGGGGACCCAGTACTTC. This sequence encodes CASTGQSGTQYF.